The clone carrying this T cell receptor beta chain was seen ten or more times. What it binds is unknown. These data are taken from a study of T cells in Graves' hyperthyroidism and ophthalmopathy. The wider study: Sampling of peripheral blood happened at initial diagnosis, prior to any treatment. Whole-study findings and limits: Blood also contained most expanded thyroid clonotypes above 0.001. The model predicted ophthalmopathy a median around seven months before onset.

RNA transcripts gave rise to amplified TCR beta CDR3 regions. TCR CDR3 underwent first-round RT-PCR with the HTBI primer set. A single record per CDR3 protein comes from TCRdb applying MiXCR to the multiplex PCR reads. The sample includes a few hundred thousand distinct CDR3 sequences, about 15% of them seen just once. The ends were cut back, 3 bases at V and 4 bases at J, with 14 bases in the middle. The CDR3 is 15 residues long. Per germline, CDR1 SEHNR and CDR2 FQNEAQ (reference sequence). The chain has TRBV7-9 and TRBJ2-3; TRBD1 might be the D (6 bases). What was sequenced was blood. The clonotype comes from a woman younger than 45 with Graves' ophthalmopathy. This chain's CDR3 is CASSFGRAGADTQYF. The CDR3 region has the DNA TGTGCCAGCAGCTTCGGCAGGGCAGGGGCAGATACGCAGTATTTT.